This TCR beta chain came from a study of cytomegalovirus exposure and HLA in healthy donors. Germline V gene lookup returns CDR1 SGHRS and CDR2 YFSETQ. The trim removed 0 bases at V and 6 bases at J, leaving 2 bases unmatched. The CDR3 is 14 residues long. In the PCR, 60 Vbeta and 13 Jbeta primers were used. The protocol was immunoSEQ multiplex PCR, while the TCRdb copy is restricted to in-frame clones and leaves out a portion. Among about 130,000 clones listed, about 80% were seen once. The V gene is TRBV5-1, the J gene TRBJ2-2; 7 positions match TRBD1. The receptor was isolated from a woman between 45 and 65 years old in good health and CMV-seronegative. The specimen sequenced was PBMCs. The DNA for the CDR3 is TGCGCCAGCAGCTTGGGACAGGGACCCGGGGAGCTGTTTTTT. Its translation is CASSLGQGPGELFF.